The clone carrying this T cell receptor beta chain was detected a few times. Its antigen is not identified. The data derive from a study of early T cells in non-severe SARS-CoV-2 infection. General study results and limits: The VDJdb matching leaned toward anti-spike CD8 responses and overlooked private and CD4 specificities.

The library protocol tagged individual cDNA molecules with unique molecular identifiers. TCRdb processed the 5' RACE reads anew with MiXCR; each CDR3 protein has one entry. This table holds roughly 40,000 distinct CDR3 sequences, over 9% found once. The CDR3 extends over 17 amino acids. V was clipped by 2 bases and J by 4 bases, with 19 bases between them. Germline V lookup: CDR1 SGHTA, CDR2 FQGNSA. This chain joins TRBV7-2 and TRBJ2-3; D remains ambiguous. Sequencing was done on a sample of whole blood. The receptor's source is an adult who was a healthcare worker with PCR-confirmed SARS-CoV-2 infection or an uninfected control (not recorded which). This CDR3 reads CASSLTGSERKSDTQYF. The CDR3 DNA follows: TGTGCCAGCAGCTTAACTGGCTCCGAACGAAAATCAGATACGCAGTATTTT.